These 9 T cell receptor beta chains were all obtained from the same sample, sequenced in a study of T cell changes during pregnancy in multiple sclerosis. Here immunoSEQ multiplex PCR was the method, and the copy in TCRdb shows in-frame clones only, minus some. The profile shows about 27,000 clones, 85% to 90% of them singletons. Sequences were derived from CD8+ T cells from peripheral blood mononuclear cells, sampled in the second trimester of pregnancy. The receptor set was obtained from a female donor with multiple sclerosis, enrolled in a pregnancy study.

The genes are TRBV5-1 and TRBJ2-7; 8 bases map to TRBD1. This CDR3 has 16 residues. Germline CDR1 SGHRS, CDR2 YFSETQ. V lost 2 bases to trimming and J lost 0 bases; unmatched junction nucleotides: 7. The CDR3 nucleotides are TGCGCCAGCAGCTTTTCTCCTGGACAGGGCTCCTACGAGCAGTACTTC. Its protein product is CASSFSPGQGSYEQYF.

The chain combines TRBV7-9 with TRBJ2-7; possibly TRBD2 for D (7 bases). Germline-derived CDR1 and CDR2 are SEHNR and FQNEAQ (reference sequence). The CDR3 runs 16 residues. V lost 1 base and J lost 3, with 16 bases in between. This chain's CDR3 is CASSLVGGAPDYEQYF. The CDR3 DNA reads as TGTGCCAGCAGCTTAGTAGGGGGGGCGCCGGACTACGAGCAGTACTTC.

CDR3 in DNA: TGTGCCAGCAGCTTACGGACAGGGGCAGATGGGAAACTGTTTTTT. Translating gives CASSLRTGADGKLFF. The V call is TRBV13, the J call TRBJ1-4; 9 nucleotides line up with TRBD1. The CDR3 is made up of 15 amino acids. CDR1 is PRHDT, CDR2 FYEKMQ, per germline (reference sequence). Losses at the gene ends were 2 bases for V and 11 bases for J; bases not matched to a gene: 9.

V gene TRBV28 combines with J gene TRBJ1-3, with D unclear. Looked up from germline, CDR1 is MDHEN and CDR2 is SYDVKM. V lost 2 bases, J lost 7 bases, and 6 bases lay in between. This CDR3 comprises 12 residues. CDR3 nucleotide sequence: TGTGCCAGCAGTTTAGAGTGGAACACCATATATTTT. Protein product: CASSLEWNTIYF.

The chain uses TRBV5-1 and TRBJ1-1; the match to TRBD1 covers 9 bases. There are 15 residues in the CDR3. The V gene end was trimmed by 5 bases and the J gene end by 4 bases; junction bases not matched to a gene: 9. Looked up from germline, CDR1 is SGHRS and CDR2 is YFSETQ. This chain's CDR3 is CASSRTGVGTTEAFF. The CDR3, as DNA: TGCGCCAGCAGTAGGACAGGGGTAGGGACCACTGAAGCTTTCTTT.

The CDR3 sequence: CASSFGDYSYEQYF. Here the CDR3 DNA reads TGTGCCAGCAGTTTTGGGGACTATTCCTACGAGCAGTACTTC. V gene TRBV28 combines with J gene TRBJ2-7; 7 nucleotides agree with TRBD2. After removal of 3 bases from V and 1 base from J, the junction contained 3 bases not matched to a gene. This CDR3 contains 14 residues. Germline-derived CDR1 and CDR2 are MDHEN and SYDVKM. The full variable domain, its missing parts supplied by reference TRBV28 and TRBJ2-7, is DVKVTQSSRYLVKRTGEKVFLECVQDMDHENMFWYRQDPGLGLRLIYFSYDVKMKEKGDIPEGYSVSREKKERFSLILESASTNQTSMYLCASSFGDYSYEQYFGPGTRLTVT.

The chain has TRBV6-5 and TRBJ2-5, with TRBD2 matching over 11 bases. Germline CDR1 is MNHEY and CDR2 is SVGAGI. This CDR3 is built from 16 residues. With V trimmed by 4 bases and J by 0 bases, 4 bases remained unmatched. CDR3 nucleotide sequence: TGTGCCAGCAGTTGGGGACTAGCGGCGTACCAAGAGACCCAGTACTTC. Translated: CASSWGLAAYQETQYF.

This clone occurred once. The V call is TRBV19, the J call TRBJ2-7, with D possibly matching TRBD1 (6 bases). Germline CDR1 is LNHDA and CDR2 is SQIVND (reference sequence). The germline V and J ends were trimmed by 5 bases and 0 bases, with 8 bases remaining between them. The CDR3 covers 13 residues. CDR3 sequence: CASSWGPSYEQYF. The CDR3 region has the DNA TGTGCCAGTAGTTGGGGGCCCTCCTACGAGCAGTACTTC.

The rearrangement uses TRBV11-3 and TRBJ1-5; no clear D gene. The germline gives CDR1 SGHNT, CDR2 YENEEA. V was shortened by 5 bases and J by 0 bases, with 8 bases between the two germline ends. This CDR3 contains 14 residues. The CDR3 DNA is TGTGCCAGCAGCGGTGCTACTAGCAATCAGCCCCAGCATTTT. As protein: CASSGATSNQPQHF.